This TCR beta chain originates from a study of cytomegalovirus exposure and HLA in healthy donors. 60 Vbeta and 13 Jbeta primers were used in PCR. Repertoires were generated with immunoSEQ multiplex PCR, while TCRdb's copy carries only in-frame clones and drops some. The sample has fewer than 150,000 clones, about 73% seen once. In regard to this clone: At one of its ends the junction is not consistent with the germline gene, which may arise from a read error.

CDR1 is LNHDA, CDR2 SQIVND, per germline (reference sequence). This CDR3 comprises 14 residues. V usage is TRBV19 and J usage is TRBJ2-5, with D perhaps TRBD2 (6 bases). This receptor was taken from a woman in her forties in good health and CMV-seronegative. The sequenced material came from PBMCs. CDR3 sequence (DNA): TGTGCCAGTAGTATAGGTGCTACGGGAGAGACCCGGTACTTC. It encodes CASSIGATGETRYF.